Each of the 5 T cell receptor beta chains below was sequenced from the same sample in a study of Ad26.COV2.S vaccination and SARS-CoV-2 variants. The assay was immunoSEQ multiplex PCR, and TCRdb's table has in-frame clones only and misses some. The table includes 350,000 to 450,000 clones, roughly 84% detected once. Treatment in this sample: 15 to 20 received Ad26.COV2.S at low or high dose, single or two shots; five or six received placebo; per-sample allocation not given. Sampling took place 63 days after the first vaccine or placebo injection. Material: peripheral blood, obtained in a trial of Ad26.COV2.S vaccine versus placebo. Receptors were obtained from a person aged 18-65 years who received the Ad26.COV2.S COVID-19 vaccine or a placebo.

The V call is TRBV20-1, the J call TRBJ1-2; a possible D gene is TRBD1 (5 bases). CDR1 is DFQATT and CDR2 is SNEGSKA in the germline V gene (reference sequence). There are 13 residues in the CDR3. The V gene lost 3 bases and the J gene lost 3 bases, with 11 bases spanning the gap. The CDR3 protein is CSASGGFDYGYTF. For the CDR3, the DNA is TGCAGTGCTAGTGGGGGGTTCGACTATGGCTACACCTTC.

The chain employs TRBV10-2 and TRBJ2-2, with 7 bases matching TRBD2. CDR3 length equals 16 residues. V lost 0 bases, J lost 1 base, and 2 bases stayed unmatched. Germline V gene lookup returns CDR1 WSHSY and CDR2 SAAADI. The CDR3 here is CASSESAGVNTGELFF. CDR3 DNA sequence: TGCGCCAGCAGTGAGTCTGCGGGGGTGAACACCGGGGAGCTGTTTTTT.

The chain recombines TRBV19 with TRBJ2-3; 8 nucleotides line up with TRBD2. The V gene end was trimmed by 4 bases and the J gene end by 1 base; junction bases not matched to a gene: 1. The CDR3 totals 14 residues. Per the germline V gene, CDR1 is LNHDA and CDR2 is SQIVND (reference sequence). The CDR3 DNA reads as TGTGCCAGTAGTACCGGGGGGGGCACAGATACGCAGTATTTT. Translated, it gives CASSTGGGTDTQYF.

This chain links TRBV13 with TRBJ2-7, with TRBD1 identical over 7 bases. The CDR3 runs to 14 residues. After removal of 5 bases from V and 3 bases from J, the junction contained 7 bases not matched to a gene. The germline V gene has CDR1 PRHDT and CDR2 FYEKMQ (reference sequence). The CDR3 reads CASSPTGKFYEQYF. In DNA, the CDR3 is TGTGCCAGCAGCCCGACAGGGAAATTCTACGAGCAGTACTTC. Full variable domain (rest looked up from reference TRBV13 and TRBJ2-7): AAGVIQSPRHLIKEKRETATLKCYPIPRHDTVYWYQQGPGQDPQFLISFYEKMQSDKGSIPDRFSAQQFSDYHSELNMSSLELGDSALYFCASSPTGKFYEQYFGPGTRLTVT.

The chain has TRBV3-1 (or the pseudogene TRBV3-2) and TRBJ1-2, with D tentatively TRBD1 (5 bases). Trimming took off 4 bases at V and 2 bases at J, with 17 bases between the two ends. The CDR3 covers 16 residues. The germline CDR1 and CDR2 sequences are LGHDT and YNNKEL (reference sequence). The CDR3 DNA sequence: TGTGCCAGCAGCCGGGCCTCCACACAGGAGAACTATGGCTACACCTTC. Amino acid sequence: CASSRASTQENYGYTF.